Reported below is one T cell receptor (beta chain). These data are taken from a study of blood T cells in healthy people across ages. With a J-beta primer mix and a sample-barcoded 5' primer, a second PCR ran about 6 to 11 cycles. In TCRdb, the 5' RACE reads were re-called with MiXCR into one record per CDR3 protein. In the table there are nearly 1 million distinct CDR3 sequences, about 51% of which are singletons. Germline CDR1 reads MDHEN; CDR2 reads SYDVKM. V shed 7 bases and J shed 8 bases, with 14 bases lying between them. This CDR3 spans 12 amino acids. The source of this sequence is a woman in her sixties in good health. The V and J genes are TRBV28 and TRBJ1-2; D unclear. The sequenced material came from blood. CDR3 loop: CASISPYGGYTF. The DNA for the CDR3 is TGTGCCAGCATTTCCCCTTATGGCGGCTACACCTTC.